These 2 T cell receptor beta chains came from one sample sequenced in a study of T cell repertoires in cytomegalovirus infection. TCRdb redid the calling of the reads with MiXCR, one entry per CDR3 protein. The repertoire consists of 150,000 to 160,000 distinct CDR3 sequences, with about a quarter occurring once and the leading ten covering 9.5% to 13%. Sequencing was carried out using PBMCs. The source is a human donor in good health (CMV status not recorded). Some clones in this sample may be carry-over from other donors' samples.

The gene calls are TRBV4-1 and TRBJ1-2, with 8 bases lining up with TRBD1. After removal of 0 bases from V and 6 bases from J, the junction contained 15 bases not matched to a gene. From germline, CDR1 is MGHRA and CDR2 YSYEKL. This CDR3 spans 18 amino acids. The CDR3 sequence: CASSQDRQGATFYDGYTF. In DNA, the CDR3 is TGCGCCAGCAGCCAAGATCGTCAGGGGGCGACCTTCTACGATGGCTACACCTTC.

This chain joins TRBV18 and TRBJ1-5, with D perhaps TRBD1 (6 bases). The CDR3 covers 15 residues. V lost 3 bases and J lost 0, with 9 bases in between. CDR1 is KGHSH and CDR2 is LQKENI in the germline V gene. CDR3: CASSPRGYSNQPQHF. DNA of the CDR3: TGTGCCAGCTCACCCAGGGGATATAGCAATCAGCCCCAGCATTTT.